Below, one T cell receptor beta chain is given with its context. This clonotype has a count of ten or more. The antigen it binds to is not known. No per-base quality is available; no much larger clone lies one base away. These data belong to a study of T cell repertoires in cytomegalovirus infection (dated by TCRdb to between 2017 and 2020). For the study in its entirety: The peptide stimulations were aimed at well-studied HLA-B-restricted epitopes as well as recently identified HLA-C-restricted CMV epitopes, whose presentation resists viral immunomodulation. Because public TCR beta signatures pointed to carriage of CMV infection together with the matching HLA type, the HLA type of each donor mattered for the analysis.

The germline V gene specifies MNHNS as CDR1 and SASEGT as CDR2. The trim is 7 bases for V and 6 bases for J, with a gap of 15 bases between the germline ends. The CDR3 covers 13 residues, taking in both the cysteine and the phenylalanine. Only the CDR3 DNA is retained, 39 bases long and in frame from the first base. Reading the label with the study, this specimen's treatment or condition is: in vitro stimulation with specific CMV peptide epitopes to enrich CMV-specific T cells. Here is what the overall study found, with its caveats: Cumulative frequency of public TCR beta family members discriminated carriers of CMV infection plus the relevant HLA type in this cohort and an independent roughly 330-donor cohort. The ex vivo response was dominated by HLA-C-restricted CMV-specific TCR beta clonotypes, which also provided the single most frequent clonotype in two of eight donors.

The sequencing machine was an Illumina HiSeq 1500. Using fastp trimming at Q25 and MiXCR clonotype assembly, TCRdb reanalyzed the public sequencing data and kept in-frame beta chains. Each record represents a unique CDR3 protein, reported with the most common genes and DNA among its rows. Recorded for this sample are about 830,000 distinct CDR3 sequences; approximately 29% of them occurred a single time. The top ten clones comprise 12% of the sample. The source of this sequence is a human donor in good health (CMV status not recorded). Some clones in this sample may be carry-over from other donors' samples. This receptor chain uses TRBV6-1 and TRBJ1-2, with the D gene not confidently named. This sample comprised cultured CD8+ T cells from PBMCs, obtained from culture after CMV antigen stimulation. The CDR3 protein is CASTESGGDGYTF. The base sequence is TGTGCCAGCACCGAATCTGGCGGGGATGGCTACACCTTC.